The rows below give T cell receptor beta chains drawn from one sample of a study of T cell responses to AZD1222 COVID-19 vaccine. The table came from immunoSEQ multiplex PCR; TCRdb's copy has only in-frame clones and leaves some out. The sample contains about 150,000 clones, around 87% of which appear only once. Source: peripheral blood, taken on day 0 of AZD1222 vaccination. The receptors were gathered from an adult in good health. The CDR3 runs from the conserved cysteine through the conserved F or W. The D gene is left open where the match is weak. Size values are once, few and many counts, or a class for expanded clones, and some rows have none.

d_call clone_size j_call v_call cdr3_nt cdr3_aa
- - TRBJ1-1 TRBV7-2 TGTGCCAGCAGTCGTCAGACAGACACTGAAGCTTTCTTT CASSRQTDTEAFF
- - TRBJ1-2 TRBV5-1 TGCGCCAGCAGCTTGGTGTTCCCGTCTAGCACCTATGGCTACACCTTC CASSLVFPSSTYGYTF
TRBD2 - TRBJ2-1 TRBV3-1/TRBV3-2 TGTGCCAGCAGCCAAGATCTGAAGACTAGCGGGGGCCTATCCTACAATGAGCAGTTCTTC CASSQDLKTSGGLSYNEQFF
- - TRBJ1-5 TRBV19 TGTGCCAGTAGTATGCTAGGAAACAATCAGCCCCAGCATTTT CASSMLGNNQPQHF
TRBD1 - TRBJ1-5 TRBV19 TGTGCCAGTAGATCTAGGGGGCGGGAGCCCCAGCATTTT CASRSRGREPQHF
- - TRBJ2-6 TRBV10-1 TGCGCCAGCAGTGAGTCTGGGGCCAACGTCCTGACTTTC CASSESGANVLTF
TRBD2 - TRBJ2-3 TRBV6-5 TGTGCCAGCAGTCAGCCGACTAGCGGGGAGGATACGCAGTATTTT CASSQPTSGEDTQYF
TRBD1 once TRBJ2-7 TRBV7-3 TGTGCCAGCAGCTCCCGACAGGGGAACGAGCAGTACTTC CASSSRQGNEQYF
- - TRBJ1-2 TRBV4-2 TGTGCCAGCAGCCAAGTTCGGCAGGGAAACTATGGCTACACCTTC CASSQVRQGNYGYTF
- - TRBJ1-2 TRBV7-6 TGTGCCAGCAGCTTAGCTCCAGGGAGCGACTATGGCTACACCTTC CASSLAPGSDYGYTF
- - TRBJ2-3 TRBV5-1 TGCGCCAGCAGCTTGCCGGGACTTAACACAGATACGCAGTATTTT CASSLPGLNTDTQYF
TRBD2 - TRBJ2-7 TRBV5-5 TGTGCCAGCAGCTTGATCCTAGCGGCCTACGAGCAGTACTTC CASSLILAAYEQYF
TRBD2 - TRBJ2-3 TRBV16 TGTGCCAGCAGCCAATCCCTAGCGGAGGTCACAGATACGCAGTATTTT CASSQSLAEVTDTQYF
- - TRBJ2-7 TRBV5-6 TGTGCCAGCAGCTTGTGGCACCTCTCCTACGAGCAGTACTTC CASSLWHLSYEQYF
- - TRBJ1-4 TRBV7-9 TGTGCCAGCAGTCCACAGGGCGGCGATGAAAAACTGTTTTTT CASSPQGGDEKLFF
TRBD2 - TRBJ2-3 TRBV14 TGTGCCAGCAGCCGTATTAGCGGGGGTATCACAGATACGCAGTATTTT CASSRISGGITDTQYF
- - TRBJ1-2 TRBV2 TGTGCCAGCAGTGAGGACAGAAACTATGGCTACACCTTC CASSEDRNYGYTF
- - TRBJ2-1 TRBV5-5 TGTGCCAGCAGCTTGGAGCCGGGTGGAAGTAATGAGCAGTTCTTC CASSLEPGGSNEQFF
TRBD1 - TRBJ2-5 TRBV27 TGTGCCAGCAGTTTATCCCCCGGGACAGGGGAAGAGACCCAGTACTTC CASSLSPGTGEETQYF
- - TRBJ1-2 TRBV5-1 TGCGCCAGCAGCTTGGGAAGACCGGCTGCCTATGGCTACACCTTC CASSLGRPAAYGYTF